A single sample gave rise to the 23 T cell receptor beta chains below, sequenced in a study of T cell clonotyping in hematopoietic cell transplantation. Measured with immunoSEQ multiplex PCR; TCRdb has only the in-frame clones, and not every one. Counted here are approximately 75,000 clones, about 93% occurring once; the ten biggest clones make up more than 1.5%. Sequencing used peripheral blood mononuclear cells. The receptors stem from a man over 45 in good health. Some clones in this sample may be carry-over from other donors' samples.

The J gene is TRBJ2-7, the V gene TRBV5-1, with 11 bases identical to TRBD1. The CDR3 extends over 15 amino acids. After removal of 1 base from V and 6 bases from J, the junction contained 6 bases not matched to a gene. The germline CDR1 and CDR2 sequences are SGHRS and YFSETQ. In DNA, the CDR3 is TGCGCCAGCAGCTTGACCGGGACAGGGGGGGTCGAGCAGTACTTC. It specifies CASSLTGTGGVEQYF.

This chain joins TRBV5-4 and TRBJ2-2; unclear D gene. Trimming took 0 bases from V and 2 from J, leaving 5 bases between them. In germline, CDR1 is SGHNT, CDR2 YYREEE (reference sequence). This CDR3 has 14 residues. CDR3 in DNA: TGTGCCAGCAGCTTGGACGGAAACACCGGGGAGCTGTTTTTT. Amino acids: CASSLDGNTGELFF.

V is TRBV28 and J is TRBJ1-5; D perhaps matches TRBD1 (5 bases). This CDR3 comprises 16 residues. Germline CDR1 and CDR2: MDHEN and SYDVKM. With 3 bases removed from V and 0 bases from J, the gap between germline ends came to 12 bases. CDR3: CASSFPTDSSNQPQHF. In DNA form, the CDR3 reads TGTGCCAGCAGTTTCCCAACCGACAGTAGCAATCAGCCCCAGCATTTT.

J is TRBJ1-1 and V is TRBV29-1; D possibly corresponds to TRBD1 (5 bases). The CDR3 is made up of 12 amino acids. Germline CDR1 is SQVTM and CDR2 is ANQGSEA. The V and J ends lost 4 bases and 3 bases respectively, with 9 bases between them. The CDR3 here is CSVVTGHTEAFF. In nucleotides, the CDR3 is TGCAGCGTTGTAACGGGACACACTGAAGCTTTCTTT.

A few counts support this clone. CDR3 in amino acids: CASRPGQGSDQPQHF. CDR3 coding DNA: TGTGCCAGCCGGCCGGGACAGGGGTCGGATCAGCCCCAGCATTTT. The rearrangement links TRBV10-3 to TRBJ1-5; 10 bases align to TRBD1. The germline gives CDR1 ENHRY, CDR2 SYGVKD. The CDR3 is made up of 15 amino acids. The J segment lost 5 bases and the V segment lost 10 bases, leaving 11 bases of the junction unmatched.

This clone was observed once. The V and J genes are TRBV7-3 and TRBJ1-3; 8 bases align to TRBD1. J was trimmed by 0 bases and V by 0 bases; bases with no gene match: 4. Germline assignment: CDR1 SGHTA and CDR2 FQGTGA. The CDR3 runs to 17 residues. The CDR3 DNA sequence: TGTGCCAGCAGCTTAACGGGAGACAGGGGCTCTGGAAACACCATATATTTT. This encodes CASSLTGDRGSGNTIYF.

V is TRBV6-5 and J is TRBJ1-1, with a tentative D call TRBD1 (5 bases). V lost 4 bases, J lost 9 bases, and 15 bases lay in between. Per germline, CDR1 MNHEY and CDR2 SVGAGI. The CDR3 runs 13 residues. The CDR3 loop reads CASSSHGTAKAFF. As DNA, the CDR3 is TGTGCCAGCAGTTCCCACGGGACCGCCAAAGCTTTCTTT.

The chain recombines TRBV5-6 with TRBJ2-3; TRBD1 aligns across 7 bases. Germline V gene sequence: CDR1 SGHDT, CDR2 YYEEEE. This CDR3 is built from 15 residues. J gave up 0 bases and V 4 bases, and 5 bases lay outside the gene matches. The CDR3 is CASSQGTASTDTQYF. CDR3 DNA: TGTGCCAGCAGCCAAGGGACAGCTAGCACAGATACGCAGTATTTT.

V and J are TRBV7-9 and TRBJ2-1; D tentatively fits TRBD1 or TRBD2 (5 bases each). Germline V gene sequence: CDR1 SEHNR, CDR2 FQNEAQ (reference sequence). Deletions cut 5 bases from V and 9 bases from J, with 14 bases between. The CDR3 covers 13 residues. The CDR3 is CASSLGNGGEQFF. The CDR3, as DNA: TGTGCCAGCAGCCTAGGGAATGGGGGTGAGCAGTTCTTC.

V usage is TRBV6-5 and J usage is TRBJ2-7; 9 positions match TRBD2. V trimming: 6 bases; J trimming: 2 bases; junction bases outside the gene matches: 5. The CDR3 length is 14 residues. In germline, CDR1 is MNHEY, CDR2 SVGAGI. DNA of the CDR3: TGTGCCAGCAGCCTAGCGGGAAGGACCTACGAGCAGTACTTC. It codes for CASSLAGRTYEQYF.

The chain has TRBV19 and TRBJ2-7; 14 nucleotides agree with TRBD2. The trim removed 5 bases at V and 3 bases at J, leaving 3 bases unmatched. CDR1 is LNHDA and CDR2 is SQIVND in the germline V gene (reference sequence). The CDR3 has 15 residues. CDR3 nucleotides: TGTGCCAGTAGTGGAGGGACTAGCGGGAGCTACGAGCAGTACTTC. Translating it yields CASSGGTSGSYEQYF.

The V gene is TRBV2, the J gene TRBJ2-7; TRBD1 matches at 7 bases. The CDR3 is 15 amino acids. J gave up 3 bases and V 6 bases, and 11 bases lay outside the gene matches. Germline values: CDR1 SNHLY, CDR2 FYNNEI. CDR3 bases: TGTGCCAGCAGGAGTGAGGGGGCGATTCTCTACGAGCAGTACTTC. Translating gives CASRSEGAILYEQYF.

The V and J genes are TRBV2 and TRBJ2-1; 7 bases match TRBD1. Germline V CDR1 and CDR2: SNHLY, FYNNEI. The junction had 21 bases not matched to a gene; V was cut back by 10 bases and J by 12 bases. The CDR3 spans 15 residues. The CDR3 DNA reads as TGTGCCATCGTGCCTAACAGGGGAATTTACGTAGGGCAGTTCTTC. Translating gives CAIVPNRGIYVGQFF.

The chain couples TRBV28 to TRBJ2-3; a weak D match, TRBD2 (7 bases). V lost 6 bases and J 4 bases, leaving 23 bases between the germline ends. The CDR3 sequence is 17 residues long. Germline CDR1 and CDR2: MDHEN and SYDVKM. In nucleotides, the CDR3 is TGTGCCAGCAGCTCCCCACGCGGGGGCTCGGGGGCAGATACGCAGTATTTT. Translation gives CASSSPRGGSGADTQYF.

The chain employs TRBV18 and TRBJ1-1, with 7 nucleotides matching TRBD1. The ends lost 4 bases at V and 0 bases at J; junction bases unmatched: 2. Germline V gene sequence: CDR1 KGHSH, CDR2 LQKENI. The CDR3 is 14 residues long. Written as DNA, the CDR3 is TGTGCCAGCTCACTAGGGGGCTTGAACACTGAAGCTTTCTTT. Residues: CASSLGGLNTEAFF. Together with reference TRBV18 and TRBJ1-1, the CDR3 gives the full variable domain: NAGVMQNPRHLVRRRGQEARLRCSPMKGHSHVYWYRQLPEEGLKFMVYLQKENIIDESGMPKERFSAEFPKEGPSILRIQQVVRGDSAAYFCASSLGGLNTEAFFGQGTRLTVV.

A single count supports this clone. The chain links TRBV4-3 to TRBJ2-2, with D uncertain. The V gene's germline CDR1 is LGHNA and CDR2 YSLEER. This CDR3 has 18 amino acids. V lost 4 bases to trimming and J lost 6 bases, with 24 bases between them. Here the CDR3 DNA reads TGCGCCAGCAGCCCCAAGATAGTTCAAGCGCCCATCGCCGGGGAGCTGTTTTTT. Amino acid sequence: CASSPKIVQAPIAGELFF.

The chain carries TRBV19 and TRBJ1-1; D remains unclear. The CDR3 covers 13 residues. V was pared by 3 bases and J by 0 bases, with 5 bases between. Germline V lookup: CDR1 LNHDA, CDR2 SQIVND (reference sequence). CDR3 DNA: TGTGCCAGTAGTATCAGGATGAACACTGAAGCTTTCTTT. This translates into CASSIRMNTEAFF.

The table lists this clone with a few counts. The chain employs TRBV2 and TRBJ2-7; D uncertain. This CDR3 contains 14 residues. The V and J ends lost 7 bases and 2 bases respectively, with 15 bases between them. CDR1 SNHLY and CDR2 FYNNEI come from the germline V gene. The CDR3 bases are TGTGCCAGCACCCAGGACGCAGCTACCTACGAGCAGTACTTC. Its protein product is CASTQDAATYEQYF.

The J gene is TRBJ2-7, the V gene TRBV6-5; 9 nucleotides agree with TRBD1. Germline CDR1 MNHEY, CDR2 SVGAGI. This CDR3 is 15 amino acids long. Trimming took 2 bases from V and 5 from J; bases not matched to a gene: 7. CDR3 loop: CASSYLGTGYDEQYF. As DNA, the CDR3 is TGTGCCAGCAGTTACCTCGGGACAGGGTATGACGAGCAGTACTTC.

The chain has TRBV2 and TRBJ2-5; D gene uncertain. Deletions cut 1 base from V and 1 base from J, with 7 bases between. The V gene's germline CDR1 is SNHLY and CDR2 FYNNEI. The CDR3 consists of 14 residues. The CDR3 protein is CASSEVSFQETQYF. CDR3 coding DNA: TGTGCCAGCAGTGAAGTCAGCTTCCAAGAGACCCAGTACTTC.

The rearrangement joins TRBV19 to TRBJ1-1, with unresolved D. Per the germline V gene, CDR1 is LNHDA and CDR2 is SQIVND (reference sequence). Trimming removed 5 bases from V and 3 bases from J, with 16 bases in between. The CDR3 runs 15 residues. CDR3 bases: TGTGCCAGTAGTCCCCCAAGCCCTGGGGACACTGAAGCTTTCTTT. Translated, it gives CASSPPSPGDTEAFF.

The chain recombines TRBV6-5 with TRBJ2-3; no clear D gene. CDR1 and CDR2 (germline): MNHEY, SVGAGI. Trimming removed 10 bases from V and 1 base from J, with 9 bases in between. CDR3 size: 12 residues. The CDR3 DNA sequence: TGTGCCACCCTACTATGCACAGATACGCAGTATTTT. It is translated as CATLLCTDTQYF.

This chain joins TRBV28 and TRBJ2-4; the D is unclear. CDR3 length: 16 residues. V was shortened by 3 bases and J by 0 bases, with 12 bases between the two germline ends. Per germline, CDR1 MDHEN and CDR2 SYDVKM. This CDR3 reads CASSLLQDIAKNIQYF. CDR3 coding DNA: TGTGCCAGCAGTTTGTTACAAGATATAGCCAAAAACATTCAGTACTTC.